The entry below gives a single T cell receptor (beta chain) sequence along with its context. Germline V gives CDR1 LNHDA, CDR2 SQIVND (reference sequence). The CDR3 totals 13 residues. V gave up 7 bases and J gave up 3 bases; unmatched junction bases: 2. This sample stems from a study of T cell responses to AZD1222 COVID-19 vaccine. Profiled with immunoSEQ multiplex PCR; TCRdb holds only in-frame clones, not every one. The profile shows 100,000 or so clones, approximately 90% of them singletons. This clonotype was obtained from an adult in good health. The rearrangement uses TRBV19 and TRBJ1-5; 8 bases are shared with TRBD1. The sample consisted of peripheral blood, taken on day 0 of AZD1222 vaccination. CDR3 sequence reads: CASKGQANQPQHF. Here the CDR3 DNA reads TGTGCCAGTAAGGGACAGGCCAATCAGCCCCAGCATTTT.